The source of this T cell receptor beta chain is a study of neoadjuvant anti-PD-1 for oral cavity cancer. Background on the study: Non-progressing patients received a fourth nivolumab dose near day 43, then surgery on days 50-56.

Sequencing used immunoSEQ multiplex PCR; TCRdb keeps in-frame clones, though not all of them. The table lists roughly 14,000 clones, just over 65% of them singletons. In germline, CDR1 is MNHNS, CDR2 SASEGT. The V and J ends lost 2 bases and 1 base, in that order; junction bases with no gene match: 7. The length of the CDR3 is 16 residues. The sequencing used PBMCs, collected before nivolumab (anti-PD-1) treatment. This rearrangement joins TRBV6-1 to TRBJ1-1, with 7 bases lining up with TRBD1. The source is a person aged 40-85 years with oral cavity squamous cell carcinoma. In DNA, the CDR3 is TGTGCCAGCAGTGAATGGGCGACAGGGCCGAACACTGAAGCTTTCTTT. Protein product: CASSEWATGPNTEAFF.